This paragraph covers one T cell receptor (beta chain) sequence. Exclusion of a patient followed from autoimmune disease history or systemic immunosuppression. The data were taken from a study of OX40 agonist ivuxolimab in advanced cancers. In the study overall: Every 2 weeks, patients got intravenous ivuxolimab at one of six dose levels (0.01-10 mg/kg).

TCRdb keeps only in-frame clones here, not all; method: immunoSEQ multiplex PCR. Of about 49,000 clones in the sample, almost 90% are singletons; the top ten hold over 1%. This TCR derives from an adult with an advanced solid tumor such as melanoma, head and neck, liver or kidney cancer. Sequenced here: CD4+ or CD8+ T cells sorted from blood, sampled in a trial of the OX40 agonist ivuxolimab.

CDR3: CASSESLGQYF. The CDR3 nucleotides are TGTGCCAGCAGTGAAAGCCTAGGGCAGTACTTC. V usage is TRBV25-1 and J usage is TRBJ2-7; D gene unclear. The ends were cut back, 2 bases at V and 9 bases at J, with 8 bases in the middle. This CDR3 comprises 11 residues. CDR1 is MGHDK, CDR2 SYGVNS, per germline.